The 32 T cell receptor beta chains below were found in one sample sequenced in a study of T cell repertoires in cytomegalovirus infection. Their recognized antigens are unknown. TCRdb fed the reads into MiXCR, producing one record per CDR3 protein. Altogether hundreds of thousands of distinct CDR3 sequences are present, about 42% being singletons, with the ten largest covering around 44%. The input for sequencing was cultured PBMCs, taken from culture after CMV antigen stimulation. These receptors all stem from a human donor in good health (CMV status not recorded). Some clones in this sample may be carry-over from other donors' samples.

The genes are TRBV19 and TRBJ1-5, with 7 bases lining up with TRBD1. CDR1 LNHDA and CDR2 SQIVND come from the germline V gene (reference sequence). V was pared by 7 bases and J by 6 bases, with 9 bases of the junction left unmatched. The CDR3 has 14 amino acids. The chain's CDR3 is CASIDRVGPQPQHF. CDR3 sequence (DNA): TGTGCCAGTATCGACAGGGTGGGGCCTCAGCCCCAGCATTTT. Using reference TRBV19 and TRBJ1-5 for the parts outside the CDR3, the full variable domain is DGGITQSPKYLFRKEGQNVTLSCEQNLNHDAMYWYRQDPGQGLRLIYYSQIVNDFQKGDIAEGYSVSREKKESFPLTVTSAQKNPTAFYLCASIDRVGPQPQHFGDGTRLSIL.

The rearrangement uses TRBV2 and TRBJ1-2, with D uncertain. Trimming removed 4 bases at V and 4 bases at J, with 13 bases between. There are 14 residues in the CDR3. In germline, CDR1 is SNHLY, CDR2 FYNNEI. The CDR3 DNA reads TGTGCCAGCAGTGCGGGCCCAAGGATCTATGGCTACACCTTC. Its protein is CASSAGPRIYGYTF.

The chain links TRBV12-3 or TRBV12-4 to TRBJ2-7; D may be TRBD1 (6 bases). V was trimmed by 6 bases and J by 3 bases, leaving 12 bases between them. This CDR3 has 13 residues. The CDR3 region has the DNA TGTGCCAGCAGACAGGGAATACTCTACGAGCAGTACTTC. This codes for CASRQGILYEQYF.

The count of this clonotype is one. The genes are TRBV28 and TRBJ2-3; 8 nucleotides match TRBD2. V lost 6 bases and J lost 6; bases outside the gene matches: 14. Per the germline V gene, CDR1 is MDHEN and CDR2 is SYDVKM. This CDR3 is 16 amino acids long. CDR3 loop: CASSFGLAIKGDTQYF. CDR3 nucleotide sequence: TGTGCCAGCAGCTTCGGACTAGCCATCAAGGGGGATACGCAGTATTTT.

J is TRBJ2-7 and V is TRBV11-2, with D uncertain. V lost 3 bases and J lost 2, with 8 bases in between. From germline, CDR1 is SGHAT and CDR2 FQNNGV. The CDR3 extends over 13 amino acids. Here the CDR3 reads CASSFEYTYEQYF. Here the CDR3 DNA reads TGTGCCAGCAGCTTTGAATACACCTACGAGCAGTACTTC.

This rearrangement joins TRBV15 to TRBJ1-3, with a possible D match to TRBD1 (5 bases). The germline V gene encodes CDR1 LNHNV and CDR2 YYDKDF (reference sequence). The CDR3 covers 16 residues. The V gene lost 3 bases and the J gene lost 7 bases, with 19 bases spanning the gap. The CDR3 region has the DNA TGTGCCACCAGCAGTGGGACCGCGGGCTCGTCGAACACCATATATTTT. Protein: CATSSGTAGSSNTIYF.

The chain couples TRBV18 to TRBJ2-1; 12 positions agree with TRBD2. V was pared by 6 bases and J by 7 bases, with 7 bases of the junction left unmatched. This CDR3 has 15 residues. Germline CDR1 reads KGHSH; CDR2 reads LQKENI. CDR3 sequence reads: CASSPSGGAGNEQFF. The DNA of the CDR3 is TGTGCCAGCTCTCCTAGCGGGGGGGCCGGTAATGAGCAGTTCTTC. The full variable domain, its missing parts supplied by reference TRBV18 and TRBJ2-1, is NAGVMQNPRHLVRRRGQEARLRCSPMKGHSHVYWYRQLPEEGLKFMVYLQKENIIDESGMPKERFSAEFPKEGPSILRIQQVVRGDSAAYFCASSPSGGAGNEQFFGPGTRLTVL.

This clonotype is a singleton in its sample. As DNA, the CDR3 is TGTGCCAGCAGTGGAGTCGACAGAACCACAGATACGCAGTATTTT. Translating gives CASSGVDRTTDTQYF. The V gene is TRBV2, the J gene TRBJ2-3; maybe TRBD1 (5 bases). The CDR3 totals 15 residues. The germline V and J ends were trimmed by 4 bases and 2 bases, with 13 bases remaining between them. CDR1 SNHLY and CDR2 FYNNEI come from the germline V gene.

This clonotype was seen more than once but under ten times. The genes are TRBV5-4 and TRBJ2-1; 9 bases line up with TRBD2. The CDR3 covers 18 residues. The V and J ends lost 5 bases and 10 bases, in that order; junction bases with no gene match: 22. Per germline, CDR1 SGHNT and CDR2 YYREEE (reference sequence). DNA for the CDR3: TGTGCCAGCAGTGATTTGGTGGCTAGCGGGGCCTCCGCTGGAGAGCAGTTCTTC. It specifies CASSDLVASGASAGEQFF.

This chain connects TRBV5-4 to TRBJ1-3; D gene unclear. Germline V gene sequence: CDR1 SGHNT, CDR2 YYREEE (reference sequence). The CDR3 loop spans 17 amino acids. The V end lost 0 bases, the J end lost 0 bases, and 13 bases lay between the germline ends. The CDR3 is CASSLDSGTISGNTIYF. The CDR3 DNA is TGTGCCAGCAGCTTGGATAGCGGTACCATCTCTGGAAACACCATATATTTT. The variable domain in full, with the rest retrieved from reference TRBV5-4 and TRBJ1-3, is ETGVTQSPTHLIKTRGQQVTLRCSSQSGHNTVSWYQQALGQGPQFIFQYYREEENGRGNFPPRFSGLQFPNYSSELNVNALELDDSALYLCASSLDSGTISGNTIYFGEGSWLTVV.

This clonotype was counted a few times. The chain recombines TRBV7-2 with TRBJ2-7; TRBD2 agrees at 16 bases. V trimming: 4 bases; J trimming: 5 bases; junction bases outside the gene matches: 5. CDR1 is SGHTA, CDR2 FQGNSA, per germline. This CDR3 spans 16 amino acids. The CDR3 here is CASSWGTSGGVDEQYF. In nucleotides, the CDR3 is TGTGCCAGCAGCTGGGGGACTAGCGGGGGGGTGGACGAGCAGTACTTC.

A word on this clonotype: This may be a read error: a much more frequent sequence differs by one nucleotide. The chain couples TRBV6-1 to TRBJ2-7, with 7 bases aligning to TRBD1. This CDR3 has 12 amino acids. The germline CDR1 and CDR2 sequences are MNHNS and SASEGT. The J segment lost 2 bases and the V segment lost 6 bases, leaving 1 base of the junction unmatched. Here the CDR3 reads CASRDRPYEQYF. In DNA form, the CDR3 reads TGTGCCAGCAGGGACAGGCCCTACGAGCAGTACTTC.

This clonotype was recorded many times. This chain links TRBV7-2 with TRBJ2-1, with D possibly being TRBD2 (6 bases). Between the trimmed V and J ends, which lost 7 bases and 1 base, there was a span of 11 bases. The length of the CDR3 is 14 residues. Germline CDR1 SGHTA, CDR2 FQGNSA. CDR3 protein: CASIDGSSYNEQFF. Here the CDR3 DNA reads TGTGCCAGCATCGACGGGAGTTCCTACAATGAGCAGTTCTTC.

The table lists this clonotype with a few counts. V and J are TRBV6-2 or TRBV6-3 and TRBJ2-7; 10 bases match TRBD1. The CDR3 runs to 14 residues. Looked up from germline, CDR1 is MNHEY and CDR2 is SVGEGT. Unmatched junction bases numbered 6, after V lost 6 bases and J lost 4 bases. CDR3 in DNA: TGTGCCAGCAGGACAGGGGGCGAGGATTACGAGCAGTACTTC. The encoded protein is CASRTGGEDYEQYF.

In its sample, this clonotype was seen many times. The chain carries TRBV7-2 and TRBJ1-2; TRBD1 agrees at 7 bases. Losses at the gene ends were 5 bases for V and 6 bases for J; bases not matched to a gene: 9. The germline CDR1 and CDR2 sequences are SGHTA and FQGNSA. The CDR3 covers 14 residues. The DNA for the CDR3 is TGTGCCAGCAGCCTTAGGGGGCCCGGGAATGGCTACACCTTC. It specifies CASSLRGPGNGYTF.

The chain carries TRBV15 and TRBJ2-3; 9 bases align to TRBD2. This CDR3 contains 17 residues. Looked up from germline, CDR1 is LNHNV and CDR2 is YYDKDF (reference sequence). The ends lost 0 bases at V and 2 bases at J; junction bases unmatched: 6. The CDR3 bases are TGTGCCACCAGCAGAGAGCTTCGACTAGCGGTCACAGATACGCAGTATTTT. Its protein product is CATSRELRLAVTDTQYF.

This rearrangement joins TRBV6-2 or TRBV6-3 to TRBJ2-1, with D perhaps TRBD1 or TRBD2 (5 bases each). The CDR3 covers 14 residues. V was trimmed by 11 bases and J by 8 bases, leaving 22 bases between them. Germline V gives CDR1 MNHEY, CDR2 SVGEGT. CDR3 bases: TGTGCCGTGAACCGGGACGCCCAAGCCGATGAGCAGTTCTTC. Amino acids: CAVNRDAQADEQFF.

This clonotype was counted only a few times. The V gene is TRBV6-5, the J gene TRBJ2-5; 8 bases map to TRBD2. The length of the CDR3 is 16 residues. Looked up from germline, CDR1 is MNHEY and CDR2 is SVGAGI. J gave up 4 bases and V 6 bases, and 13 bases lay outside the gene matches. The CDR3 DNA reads TGTGCCAGCAGCCCTAATCGGCCGGGAGGGCTAGAGACCCAGTACTTC. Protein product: CASSPNRPGGLETQYF.

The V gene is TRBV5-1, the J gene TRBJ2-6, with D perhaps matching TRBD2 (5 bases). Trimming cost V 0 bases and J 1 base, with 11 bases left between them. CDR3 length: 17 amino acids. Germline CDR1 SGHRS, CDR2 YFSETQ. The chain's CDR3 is CASSLDPGGSGANVLTF. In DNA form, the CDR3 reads TGCGCCAGCAGCTTGGATCCGGGCGGGTCTGGGGCCAACGTCCTGACTTTC.

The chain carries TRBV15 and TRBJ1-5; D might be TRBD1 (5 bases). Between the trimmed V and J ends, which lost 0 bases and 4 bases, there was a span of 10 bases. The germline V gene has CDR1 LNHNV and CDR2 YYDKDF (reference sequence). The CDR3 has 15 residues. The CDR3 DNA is TGTGCCACCAGCAGAGATCCGGGGGGGAATCAGCCCCAGCATTTT. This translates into CATSRDPGGNQPQHF.

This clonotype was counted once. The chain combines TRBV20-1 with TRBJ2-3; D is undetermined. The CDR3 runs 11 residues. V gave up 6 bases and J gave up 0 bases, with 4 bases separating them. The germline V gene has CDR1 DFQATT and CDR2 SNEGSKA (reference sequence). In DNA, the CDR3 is TGCAGTGCAGAGAGCACAGATACGCAGTATTTT. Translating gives CSAESTDTQYF.

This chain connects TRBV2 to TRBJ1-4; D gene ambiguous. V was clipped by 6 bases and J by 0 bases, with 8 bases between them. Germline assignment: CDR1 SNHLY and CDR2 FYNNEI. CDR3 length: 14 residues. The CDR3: CASSPLSTNEKLFF. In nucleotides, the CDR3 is TGTGCCAGCAGCCCCCTGTCAACTAATGAAAAACTGTTTTTT.

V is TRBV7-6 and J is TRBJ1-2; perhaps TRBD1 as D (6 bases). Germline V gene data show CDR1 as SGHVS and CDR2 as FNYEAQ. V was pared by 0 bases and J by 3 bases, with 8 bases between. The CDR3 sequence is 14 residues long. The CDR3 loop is CASSLAGGDYGYTF. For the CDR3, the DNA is TGTGCCAGCAGCTTAGCCGGGGGCGACTATGGCTACACCTTC.

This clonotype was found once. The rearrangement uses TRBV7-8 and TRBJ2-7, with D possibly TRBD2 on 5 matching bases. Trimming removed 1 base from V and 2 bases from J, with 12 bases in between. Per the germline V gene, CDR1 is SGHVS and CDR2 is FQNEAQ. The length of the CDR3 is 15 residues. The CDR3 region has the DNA TGTGCCAGCAGCTTAGTCGGAGCGGAAACCTACGAGCAGTACTTC. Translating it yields CASSLVGAETYEQYF.

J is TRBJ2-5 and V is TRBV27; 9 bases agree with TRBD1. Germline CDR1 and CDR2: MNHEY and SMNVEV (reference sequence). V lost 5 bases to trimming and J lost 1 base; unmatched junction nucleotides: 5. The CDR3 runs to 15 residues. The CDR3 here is CASSLDRGTQETQYF. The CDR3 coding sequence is TGTGCCAGCAGTCTCGACAGGGGGACCCAAGAGACCCAGTACTTC.

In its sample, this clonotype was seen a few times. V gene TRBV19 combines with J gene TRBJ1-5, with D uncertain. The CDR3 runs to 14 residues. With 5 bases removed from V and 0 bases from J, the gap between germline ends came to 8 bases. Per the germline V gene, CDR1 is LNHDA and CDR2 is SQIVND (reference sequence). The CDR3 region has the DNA TGTGCCAGTAGTGGACTTAATAGCAATCAGCCCCAGCATTTT. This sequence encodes CASSGLNSNQPQHF.

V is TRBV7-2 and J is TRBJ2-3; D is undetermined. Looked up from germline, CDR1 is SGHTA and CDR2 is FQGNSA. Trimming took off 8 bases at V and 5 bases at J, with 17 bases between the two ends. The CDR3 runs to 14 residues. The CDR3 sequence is CASGSRAPGDTQYF. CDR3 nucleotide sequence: TGTGCCAGCGGTTCTAGGGCCCCGGGAGATACGCAGTATTTT.

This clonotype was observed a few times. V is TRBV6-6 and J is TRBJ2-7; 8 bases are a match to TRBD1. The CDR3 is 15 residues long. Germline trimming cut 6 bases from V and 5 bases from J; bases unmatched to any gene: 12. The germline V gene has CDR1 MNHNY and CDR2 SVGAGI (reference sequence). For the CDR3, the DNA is TGTGCCAGCAGCCCCAGGGGGCTGATGGCCCACGAGCAGTACTTC. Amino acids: CASSPRGLMAHEQYF.

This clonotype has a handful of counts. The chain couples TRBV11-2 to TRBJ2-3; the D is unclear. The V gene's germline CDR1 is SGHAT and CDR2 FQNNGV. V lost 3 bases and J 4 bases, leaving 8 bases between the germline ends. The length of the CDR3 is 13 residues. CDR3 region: CASSFAVADTQYF. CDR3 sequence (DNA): TGTGCCAGCAGCTTTGCCGTGGCAGATACGCAGTATTTT.

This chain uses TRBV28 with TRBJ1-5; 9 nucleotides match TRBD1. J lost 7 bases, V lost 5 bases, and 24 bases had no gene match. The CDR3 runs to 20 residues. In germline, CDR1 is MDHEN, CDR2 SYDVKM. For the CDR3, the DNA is TGTGCCAGCAGTCCGATTGGGGGAACCGCCGGGACAGGGTTAGGCCAGCCCCAGCATTTT. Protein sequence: CASSPIGGTAGTGLGQPQHF.

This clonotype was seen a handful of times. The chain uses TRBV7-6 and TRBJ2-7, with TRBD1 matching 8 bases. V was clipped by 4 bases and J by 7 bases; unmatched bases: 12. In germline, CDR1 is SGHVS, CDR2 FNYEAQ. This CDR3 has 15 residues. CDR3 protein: CASSSDDRGGEEQYF. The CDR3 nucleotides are TGTGCCAGCAGCTCGGACGACAGGGGAGGAGAGGAGCAGTACTTC.

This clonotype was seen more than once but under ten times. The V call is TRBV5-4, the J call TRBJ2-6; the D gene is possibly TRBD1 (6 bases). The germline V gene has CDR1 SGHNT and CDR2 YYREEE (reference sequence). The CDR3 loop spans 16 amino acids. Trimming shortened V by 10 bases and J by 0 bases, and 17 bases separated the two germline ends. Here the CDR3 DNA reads TGTGCCGGTGGGGGCGGCAGGGCCTCTGGGGCCAACGTCCTGACTTTC. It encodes CAGGGGRASGANVLTF.